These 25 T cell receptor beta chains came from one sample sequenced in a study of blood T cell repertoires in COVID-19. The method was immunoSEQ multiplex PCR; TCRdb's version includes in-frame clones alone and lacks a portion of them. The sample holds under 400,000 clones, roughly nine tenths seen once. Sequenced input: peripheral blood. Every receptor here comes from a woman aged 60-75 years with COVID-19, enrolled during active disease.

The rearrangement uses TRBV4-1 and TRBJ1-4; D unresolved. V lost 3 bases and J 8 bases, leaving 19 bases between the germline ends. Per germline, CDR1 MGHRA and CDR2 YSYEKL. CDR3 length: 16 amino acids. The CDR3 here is CASSHGPAGEKEKLFF. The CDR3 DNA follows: TGCGCCAGCAGCCATGGCCCGGCCGGAGAGAAAGAAAAACTGTTTTTT.

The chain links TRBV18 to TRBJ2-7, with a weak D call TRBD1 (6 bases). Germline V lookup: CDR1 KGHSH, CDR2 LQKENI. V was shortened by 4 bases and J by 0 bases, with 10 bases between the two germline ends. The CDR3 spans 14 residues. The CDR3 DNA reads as TGTGCCAGCTCACAGGGGGACACCTCCTACGAGCAGTACTTC. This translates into CASSQGDTSYEQYF.

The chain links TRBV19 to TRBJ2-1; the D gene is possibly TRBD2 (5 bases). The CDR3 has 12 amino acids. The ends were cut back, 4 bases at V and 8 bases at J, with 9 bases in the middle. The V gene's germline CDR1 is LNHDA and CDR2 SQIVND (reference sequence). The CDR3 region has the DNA TGTGCCAGTAGTAGGCCCGGGGATGAGCAGTTCTTC. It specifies CASSRPGDEQFF.

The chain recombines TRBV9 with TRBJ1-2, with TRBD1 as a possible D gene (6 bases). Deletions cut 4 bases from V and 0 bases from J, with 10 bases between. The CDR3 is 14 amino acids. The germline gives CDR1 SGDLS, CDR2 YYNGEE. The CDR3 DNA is TGTGCCAGCAGCCCCTGGACAGCTAACTATGGCTACACCTTC. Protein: CASSPWTANYGYTF.

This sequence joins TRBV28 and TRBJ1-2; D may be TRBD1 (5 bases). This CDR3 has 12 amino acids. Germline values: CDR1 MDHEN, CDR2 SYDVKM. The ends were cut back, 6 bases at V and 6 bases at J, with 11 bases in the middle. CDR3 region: CASRVDIDGYTF. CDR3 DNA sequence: TGTGCCAGCAGGGTGGACATCGATGGCTACACCTTC.

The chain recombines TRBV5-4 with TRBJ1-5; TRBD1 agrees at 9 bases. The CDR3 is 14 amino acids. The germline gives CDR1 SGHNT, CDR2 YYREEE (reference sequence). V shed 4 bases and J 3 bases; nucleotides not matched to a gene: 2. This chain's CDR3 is CASSRQGDNQPQHF. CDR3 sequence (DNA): TGTGCCAGCAGCCGACAGGGGGACAATCAGCCCCAGCATTTT.

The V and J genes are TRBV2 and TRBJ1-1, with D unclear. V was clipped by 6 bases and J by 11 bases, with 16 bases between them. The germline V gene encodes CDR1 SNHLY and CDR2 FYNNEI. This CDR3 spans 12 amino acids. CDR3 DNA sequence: TGTGCCAGCAGGACGGAGGCTGCCAGGGCTTTCTTT. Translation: CASRTEAARAFF.

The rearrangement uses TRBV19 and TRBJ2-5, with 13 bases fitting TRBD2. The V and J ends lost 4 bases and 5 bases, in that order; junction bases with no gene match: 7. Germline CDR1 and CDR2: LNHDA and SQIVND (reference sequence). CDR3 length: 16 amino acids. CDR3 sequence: CASSTSLAGGTETQYF. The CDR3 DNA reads TGTGCCAGTAGTACTTCACTAGCGGGGGGGACGGAGACCCAGTACTTC.

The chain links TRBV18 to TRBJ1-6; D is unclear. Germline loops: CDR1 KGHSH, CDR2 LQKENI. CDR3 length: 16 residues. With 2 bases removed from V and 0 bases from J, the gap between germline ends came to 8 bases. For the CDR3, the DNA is TGTGCCAGCTCACCAGTGAGGAGCTCCTATAATTCACCCCTCCACTTT. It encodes CASSPVRSSYNSPLHF. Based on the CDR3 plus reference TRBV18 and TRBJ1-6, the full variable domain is NAGVMQNPRHLVRRRGQEARLRCSPMKGHSHVYWYRQLPEEGLKFMVYLQKENIIDESGMPKERFSAEFPKEGPSILRIQQVVRGDSAAYFCASSPVRSSYNSPLHFGNGTRLTVT.

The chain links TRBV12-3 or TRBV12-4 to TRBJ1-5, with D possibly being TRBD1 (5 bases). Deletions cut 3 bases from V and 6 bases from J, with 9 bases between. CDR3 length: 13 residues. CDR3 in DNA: TGTGCCAGCAGTTTCAGCAGGGCTCAGCCCCAGCATTTT. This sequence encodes CASSFSRAQPQHF.

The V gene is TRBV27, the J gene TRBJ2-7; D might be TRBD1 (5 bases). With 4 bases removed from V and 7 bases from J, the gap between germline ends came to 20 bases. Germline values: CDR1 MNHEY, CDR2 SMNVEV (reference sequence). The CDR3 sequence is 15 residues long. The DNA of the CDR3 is TGTGCCAGCAGTTCCCCCGGACAAGAACGGTATGAGCAGTACTTC. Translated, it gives CASSSPGQERYEQYF.

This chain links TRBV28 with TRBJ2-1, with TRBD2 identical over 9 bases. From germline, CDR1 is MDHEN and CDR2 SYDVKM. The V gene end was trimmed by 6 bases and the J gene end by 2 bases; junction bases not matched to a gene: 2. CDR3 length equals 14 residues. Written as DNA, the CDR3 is TGTGCCAGCAGGGCGGGGGGGCCCTACAATGAGCAGTTCTTC. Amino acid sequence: CASRAGGPYNEQFF.

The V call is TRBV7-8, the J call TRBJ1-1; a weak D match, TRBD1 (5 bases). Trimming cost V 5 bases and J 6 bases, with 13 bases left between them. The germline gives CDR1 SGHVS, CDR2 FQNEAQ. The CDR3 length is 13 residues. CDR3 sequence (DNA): TGTGCCAGCAGCCCGAGCAGGGTGGCTGAAGCTTTCTTT. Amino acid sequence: CASSPSRVAEAFF.

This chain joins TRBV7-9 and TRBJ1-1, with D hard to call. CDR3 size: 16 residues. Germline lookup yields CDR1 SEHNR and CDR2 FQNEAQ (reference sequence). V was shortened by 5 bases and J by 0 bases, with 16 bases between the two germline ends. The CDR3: CASSPRTGPLNTEAFF. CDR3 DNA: TGTGCCAGCAGCCCTCGGACTGGACCTTTGAACACTGAAGCTTTCTTT.

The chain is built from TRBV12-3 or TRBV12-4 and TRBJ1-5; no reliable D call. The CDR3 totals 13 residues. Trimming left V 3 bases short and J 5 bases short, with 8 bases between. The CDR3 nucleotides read TGTGCCAGCAGTTTGTTCCGGGATCAGCCCCAGCATTTT. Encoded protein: CASSLFRDQPQHF.

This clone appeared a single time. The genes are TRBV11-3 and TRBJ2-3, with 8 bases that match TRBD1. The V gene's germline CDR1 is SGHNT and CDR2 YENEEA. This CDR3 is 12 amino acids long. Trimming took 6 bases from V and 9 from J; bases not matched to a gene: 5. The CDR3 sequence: CASSPDRGTQYF. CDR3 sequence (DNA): TGTGCCAGCAGTCCAGACAGGGGCACGCAGTATTTT.

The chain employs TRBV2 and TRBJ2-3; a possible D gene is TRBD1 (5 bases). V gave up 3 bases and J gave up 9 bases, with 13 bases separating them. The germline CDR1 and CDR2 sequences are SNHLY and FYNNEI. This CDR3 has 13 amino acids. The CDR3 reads CASSEEGVQTQYF. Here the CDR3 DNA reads TGTGCCAGCAGTGAGGAAGGGGTTCAGACGCAGTATTTT.

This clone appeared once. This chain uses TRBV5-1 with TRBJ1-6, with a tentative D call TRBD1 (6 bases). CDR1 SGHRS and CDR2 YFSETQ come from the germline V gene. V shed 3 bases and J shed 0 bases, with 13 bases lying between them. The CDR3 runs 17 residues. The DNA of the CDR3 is TGCGCCAGCAGCTCGGGGGGCGGTCTCTCCTATAATTCACCCCTCCACTTT. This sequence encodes CASSSGGGLSYNSPLHF.

CDR3 loop: CASSRGLQHANYGYTF. The DNA for the CDR3 is TGTGCCAGCAGCCGCGGGTTACAACACGCTAACTATGGCTACACCTTC. J is TRBJ1-2 and V is TRBV7-9; D is unresolved. Trimming removed 5 bases from V and 0 bases from J, with 16 bases in between. The CDR3 contains 16 residues. CDR1 and CDR2 (germline): SEHNR, FQNEAQ (reference sequence).

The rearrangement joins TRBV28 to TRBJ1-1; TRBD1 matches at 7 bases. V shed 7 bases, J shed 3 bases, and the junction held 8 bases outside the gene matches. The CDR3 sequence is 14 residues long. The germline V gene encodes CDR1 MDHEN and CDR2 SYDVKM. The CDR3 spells CASNHGDSHTEAFF. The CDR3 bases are TGTGCCAGCAATCATGGGGACAGCCACACTGAAGCTTTCTTT.

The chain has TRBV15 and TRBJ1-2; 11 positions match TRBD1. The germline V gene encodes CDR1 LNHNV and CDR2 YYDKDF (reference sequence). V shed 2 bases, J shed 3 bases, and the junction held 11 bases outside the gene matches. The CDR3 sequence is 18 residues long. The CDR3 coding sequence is TGTGCCACCAGCAGACCCGGGACAGGGGGAGGCGGGGACTATGGCTACACCTTC. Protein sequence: CATSRPGTGGGGDYGYTF.

The CDR3 loop is CASSSQAMNTGELFF. Written as DNA, the CDR3 is TGTGCCAGCAGCTCCCAGGCAATGAACACCGGGGAGCTGTTTTTT. The chain has TRBV7-2 and TRBJ2-2; no clear D gene. CDR1 is SGHTA and CDR2 is FQGNSA in the germline V gene. The germline V and J ends were trimmed by 4 bases and 1 base, with 10 bases remaining between them. This CDR3 is built from 15 residues.

The CDR3 loop reads CASSFGRSRGLFF. CDR3 nucleotide sequence: TGTGCCAGCAGTTTTGGGAGGTCGAGGGGACTGTTTTTT. The chain joins TRBV12-3 or TRBV12-4 to TRBJ1-4; tentatively, D is TRBD1 (5 bases). V was pared by 3 bases and J by 13 bases, with 15 bases between. This CDR3 comprises 13 residues.

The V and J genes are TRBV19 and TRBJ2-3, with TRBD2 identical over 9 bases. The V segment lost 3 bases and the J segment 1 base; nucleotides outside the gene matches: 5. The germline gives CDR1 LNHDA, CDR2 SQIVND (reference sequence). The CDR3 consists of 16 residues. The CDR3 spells CASSIKRGVGTDTQYF. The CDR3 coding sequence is TGTGCCAGTAGTATTAAGCGGGGGGTCGGCACAGATACGCAGTATTTT.

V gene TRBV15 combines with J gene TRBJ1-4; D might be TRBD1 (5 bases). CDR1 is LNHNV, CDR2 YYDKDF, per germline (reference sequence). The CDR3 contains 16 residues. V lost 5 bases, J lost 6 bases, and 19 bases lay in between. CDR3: CATSLVSWGEDEKLFF. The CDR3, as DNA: TGTGCCACCAGCCTTGTCTCGTGGGGGGAGGATGAAAAACTGTTTTTT.